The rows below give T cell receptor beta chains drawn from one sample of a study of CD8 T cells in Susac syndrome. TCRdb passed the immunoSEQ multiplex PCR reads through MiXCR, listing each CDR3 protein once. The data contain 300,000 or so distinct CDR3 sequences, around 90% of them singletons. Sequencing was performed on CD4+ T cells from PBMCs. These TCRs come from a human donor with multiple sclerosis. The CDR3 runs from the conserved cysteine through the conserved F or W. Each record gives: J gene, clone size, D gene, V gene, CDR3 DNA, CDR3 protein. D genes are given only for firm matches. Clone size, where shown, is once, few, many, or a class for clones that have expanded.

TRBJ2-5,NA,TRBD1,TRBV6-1,TGTGCCAGCAAAGTGGGGACAGGGGGGACAGAGACCCAGTACTTC,CASKVGTGGTETQYF
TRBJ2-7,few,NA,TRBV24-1,TGTGCCACCAGTGACACCACTAGTTCGACCTACGAGCAGTACTTC,CATSDTTSSTYEQYF
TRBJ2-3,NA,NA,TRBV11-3,TGTGCCAGCAGCTCCCCTCGATGGGGTACGCAGTATTTT,CASSSPRWGTQYF
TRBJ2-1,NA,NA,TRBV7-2,TGTGCCAGCAGCTTGGACCGGAGGTGGCAGTTCTTC,CASSLDRRWQFF
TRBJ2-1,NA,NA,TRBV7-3,TGTGCCAGCAGCTCTAGCGTAAGCTCCTACAATGAGCAGTTCTTC,CASSSSVSSYNEQFF
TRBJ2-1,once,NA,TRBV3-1,TGTGCCAGCAGCCAAGACATCTCCCGACGGAATGAGCAGTTCTTC,CASSQDISRRNEQFF
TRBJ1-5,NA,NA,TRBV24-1,TGTGCCACCAGTGACAGTGGGGGCAATCAGCCCCAGCATTTT,CATSDSGGNQPQHF
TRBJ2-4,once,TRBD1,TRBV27,TGTGCCAGCAGTTGGGACAGGGGCTCCGAAAACATTCAGTACTTC,CASSWDRGSENIQYF
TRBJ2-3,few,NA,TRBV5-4,TGTGCCAGCAGCCCTTCTCTGGGCGATACGCAGTATTTT,CASSPSLGDTQYF
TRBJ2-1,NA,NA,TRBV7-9,TGTGCCAGCAGCTTAGGGGAACAGGGATACTACAATGAGCAGTTCTTC,CASSLGEQGYYNEQFF
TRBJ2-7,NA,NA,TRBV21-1,TGTGCCAGCAGCGGGACTAGCGGGACCTCCTACGAGCAGTACTTC,CASSGTSGTSYEQYF
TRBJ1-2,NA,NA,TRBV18,TGTGCCAGCTCACCGGATTTCGGTATAGCTAACTATGGCTACACCTTC,CASSPDFGIANYGYTF
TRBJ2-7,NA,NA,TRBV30,TGTGCCTGGAGTGACGGGACAATCTACGAGCAGTACTTC,CAWSDGTIYEQYF
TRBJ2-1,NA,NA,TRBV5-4,TGTGCCAGCAGCCCTTACTCGACATTCTCTGGGACTGAAAATGAGCAGTTCTTC,CASSPYSTFSGTENEQFF
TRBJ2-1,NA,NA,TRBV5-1,TGCGCCAGCAGCTCCCGGGGACCTTCCTACAATGAGCAGTTCTTC,CASSSRGPSYNEQFF
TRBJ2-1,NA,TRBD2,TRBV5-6,TGTGCCAGCAGCTTGGTAACTAGCGGCTACAATGAGCAGTTCTTC,CASSLVTSGYNEQFF
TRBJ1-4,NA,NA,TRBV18,TGTGCCAGCTCACGGACTGACTCGGAAAAACTGTTTTTT,CASSRTDSEKLFF
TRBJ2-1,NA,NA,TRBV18,TGTGCCAGCTCATTCCGGGACGGCCAGTTCTTC,CASSFRDGQFF
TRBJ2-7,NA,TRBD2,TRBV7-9,TGTGCCAGCAGCTCCTCCCGGGACTACCAGTACTTC,CASSSSRDYQYF
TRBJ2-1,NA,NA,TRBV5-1,TGCGCCAGCAGCCACGGAAGTAGCGAGCAGTTCTTC,CASSHGSSEQFF